These 8 T cell receptor beta chains came from one sample sequenced in a study of naive and memory T cell subsets. Two oligonucleotides, mixed equimolar, formed the beta constant-region primer covering TRBC1 and TRBC2. The ligated cDNA underwent four PCR rounds using SP2 and nested alpha and beta constant-region primers. TCRdb re-called the UMI-ligation and nested PCR reads with MiXCR, one entry per CDR3 protein. The table includes tens of thousands of distinct CDR3 sequences, 18% detected once. Specimen: effector memory CD4+ T cells from blood. As for subset: effector memory, CD45RA- CD27-. All receptors come from a human donor in good health.

This clonotype was counted between two and nine times. V is TRBV20-1 and J is TRBJ2-1; 7 bases match TRBD1. Germline values: CDR1 DFQATT, CDR2 SNEGSKA (reference sequence). This CDR3 spans 15 amino acids. V shed 5 bases, J shed 0 bases, and the junction held 7 bases outside the gene matches. CDR3 protein: CSALKTGPSYNEQFF. CDR3 DNA: TGCAGTGCTCTCAAGACAGGGCCCTCCTACAATGAGCAGTTCTTC.

The DNA for the CDR3 is TGCAGCGTTGTGGGAGGGGGCAACACTGAAGCTTTCTTT. Its protein product is CSVVGGGNTEAFF. This sequence joins TRBV29-1 and TRBJ1-1; 7 bases map to TRBD1. CDR1 is SQVTM and CDR2 is ANQGSEA in the germline V gene. V shed 4 bases and J 2 bases; nucleotides not matched to a gene: 4. This CDR3 spans 13 amino acids.

In this sample, this clonotype turned up many times. This chain uses TRBV3-1 with TRBJ1-6, with 7 bases matching TRBD1. V was clipped by 4 bases and J by 2 bases; unmatched bases: 11. The CDR3 extends over 18 amino acids. Germline V CDR1 and CDR2: LGHDT, YNNKEL (reference sequence). CDR3 residues: CASSRGTAPRTYNSPLHF. In DNA, the CDR3 is TGTGCCAGCAGCCGCGGGACAGCCCCTAGAACCTATAATTCACCCCTCCACTTT.

The table lists this clonotype with many counts. The chain employs TRBV10-3 and TRBJ1-2; TRBD1 matches at 10 bases. V gave up 10 bases and J gave up 8 bases; unmatched junction bases: 7. The CDR3 totals 12 residues. In germline, CDR1 is ENHRY, CDR2 SYGVKD. In DNA form, the CDR3 reads TGTGCCACCGGACAGGGGGTTCGGGGCTACACCTTC. This codes for CATGQGVRGYTF.

The sample holds a few counts of this clonotype. V is TRBV6-6 and J is TRBJ1-5, with 8 bases matching TRBD1. V was pared by 0 bases and J by 2 bases, with 0 bases of the junction left unmatched. This CDR3 is 15 amino acids long. Germline lookup yields CDR1 MNHNY and CDR2 SVGAGI (reference sequence). The CDR3 bases are TGTGCCAGCAGTTACTCGACAGGGGGCAATCAGCCCCAGCATTTT. It translates to CASSYSTGGNQPQHF.

The chain employs TRBV27 and TRBJ2-2; 12 bases match TRBD2. Germline trimming cut 6 bases from V and 2 bases from J; bases unmatched to any gene: 7. The CDR3 has 17 amino acids. Germline CDR1 reads MNHEY; CDR2 reads SMNVEV (reference sequence). The CDR3: CASRLAGGRVNTGELFF. CDR3 nucleotide sequence: TGTGCCAGCAGACTAGCGGGAGGCCGGGTAAACACCGGGGAGCTGTTTTTT.

The V and J genes are TRBV4-1 and TRBJ2-5; 10 positions match TRBD2. The V gene end was trimmed by 2 bases and the J gene end by 3 bases; junction bases not matched to a gene: 9. The CDR3 loop spans 17 amino acids. Germline CDR1 MGHRA, CDR2 YSYEKL. The CDR3 bases are TGCGCCAGCAGCCAATTTTCTAGCGGGAGAGTCGAAGAGACCCAGTACTTC. This gives the protein CASSQFSSGRVEETQYF.

The chain joins TRBV20-1 to TRBJ1-5, with a tentative D call TRBD1 (6 bases). This CDR3 has 15 residues. Between the trimmed V and J ends, which lost 5 bases and 4 bases, there was a span of 18 bases. Germline V lookup: CDR1 DFQATT, CDR2 SNEGSKA (reference sequence). Written as DNA, the CDR3 is TGCAGTGCTCCGGACAGCCGGAAAGTAAATCAGCCCCAGCATTTT. This translates into CSAPDSRKVNQPQHF.